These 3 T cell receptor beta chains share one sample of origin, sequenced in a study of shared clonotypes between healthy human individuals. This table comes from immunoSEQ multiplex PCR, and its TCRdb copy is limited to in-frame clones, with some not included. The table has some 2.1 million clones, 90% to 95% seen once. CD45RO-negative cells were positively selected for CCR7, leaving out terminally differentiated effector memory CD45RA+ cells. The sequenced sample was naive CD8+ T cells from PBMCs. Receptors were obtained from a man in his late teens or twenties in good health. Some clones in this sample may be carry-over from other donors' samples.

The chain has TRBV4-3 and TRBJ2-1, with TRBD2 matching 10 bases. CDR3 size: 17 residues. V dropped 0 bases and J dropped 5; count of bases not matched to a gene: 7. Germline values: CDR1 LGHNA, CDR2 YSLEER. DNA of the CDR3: TGCGCCAGCAGCCAAGATCCCCTAGCGGGAGAGGACAATGAGCAGTTCTTC. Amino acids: CASSQDPLAGEDNEQFF.

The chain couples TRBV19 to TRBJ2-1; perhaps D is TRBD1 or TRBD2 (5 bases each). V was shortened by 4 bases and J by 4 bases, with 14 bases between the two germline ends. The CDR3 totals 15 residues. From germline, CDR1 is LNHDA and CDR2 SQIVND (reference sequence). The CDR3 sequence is CASSTGTKTYNEQFF. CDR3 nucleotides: TGTGCCAGTAGTACCGGGACCAAAACTTACAATGAGCAGTTCTTC.

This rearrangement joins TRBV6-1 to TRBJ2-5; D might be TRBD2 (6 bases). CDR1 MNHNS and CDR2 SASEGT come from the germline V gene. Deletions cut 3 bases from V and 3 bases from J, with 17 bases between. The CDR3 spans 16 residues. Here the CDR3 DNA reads TGTGCCAGCAGTGATGATCTGTTCGGGGAGGAAGAGACCCAGTACTTC. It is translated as CASSDDLFGEEETQYF.